These 20 T cell receptor beta chains came from one sample sequenced in a study of radiation and T cells in renal cell carcinoma. Assay: immunoSEQ multiplex PCR; the TCRdb copy retains only in-frame clones and omits some. Here the sample spans around 130,000 clones, more than 75% being singletons. Time point defined: blood 2 weeks post-SBRT. Treatment reported: 15 Gy SBRT to primary tumor, nephrectomy 4 weeks later. The material was blood, obtained from a patient whose treatment included radiotherapy and nephrectomy. The receptors shown here come from a woman between 65 and 79 years old with renal cell carcinoma.

The rearrangement uses TRBV5-4 and TRBJ2-1; the match to TRBD2 covers 7 bases. Trimming cost V 2 bases and J 0 bases; bases outside gene matches: 2. Germline lookup yields CDR1 SGHNT and CDR2 YYREEE (reference sequence). This CDR3 has 15 residues. CDR3 nucleotides: TGTGCCAGCAGCTTAAGGACTAGCTCCTACAATGAGCAGTTCTTC. This sequence encodes CASSLRTSSYNEQFF.

CDR3 amino acids: CASTRGETQYF. The CDR3 nucleotides are TGCGCCAGCACCCGAGGAGAGACCCAGTACTTC. The J gene is TRBJ2-5, the V gene TRBV5-1; D call uncertain. Germline V lookup: CDR1 SGHRS, CDR2 YFSETQ. The CDR3 extends over 11 amino acids. The germline V and J ends were trimmed by 6 bases and 4 bases, with 7 bases remaining between them.

The V and J genes are TRBV5-4 and TRBJ1-1, with D possibly being TRBD1 (6 bases). The germline V gene encodes CDR1 SGHNT and CDR2 YYREEE (reference sequence). The CDR3 is made up of 15 amino acids. Trimming took 4 bases from V and 2 from J, leaving 15 bases between them. The CDR3 nucleotides are TGTGCCAGCAGCGTCGGGTCAGGGGCAAACACTGAAGCTTTCTTT. Its translation: CASSVGSGANTEAFF.

V is TRBV6-1 and J is TRBJ1-2; D unresolved. The V and J ends lost 1 base and 4 bases respectively, with 13 bases between them. Germline V lookup: CDR1 MNHNS, CDR2 SASEGT. The CDR3 extends over 15 amino acids. CDR3 DNA: TGTGCCAGCAGTGAAGAAGGCGGAGCGGTCTATGGCTACACCTTC. Amino acids: CASSEEGGAVYGYTF.

The V gene is TRBV2, the J gene TRBJ1-2; D not certain. This CDR3 contains 12 residues. V lost 7 bases and J 2 bases, leaving 8 bases between the germline ends. Germline V gives CDR1 SNHLY, CDR2 FYNNEI. Written as DNA, the CDR3 is TGTGCCAGCAAGCCCACCAACTATGGCTACACCTTC. Translated: CASKPTNYGYTF. The full variable domain, with the rest looked up from reference TRBV2 and TRBJ1-2, is EPEVTQTPSHQVTQMGQEVILRCVPISNHLYFYWYRQILGQKVEFLVSFYNNEISEKSEIFDDQFSVERPDGSNFTLKIRSTKLEDSAMYFCASKPTNYGYTFGSGTRLTVV.

This clone was observed a few times. The chain's CDR3 is CASSLPKGAQETQYF. For the CDR3, the DNA is TGTGCCAGCTCGCTCCCTAAGGGGGCACAAGAGACCCAGTACTTC. The chain combines TRBV28 with TRBJ2-5, with TRBD1 identical over 7 bases. This CDR3 has 15 residues. Losses at the gene ends were 8 bases for V and 2 bases for J; bases not matched to a gene: 11. In germline, CDR1 is MDHEN, CDR2 SYDVKM.

Details on this clone: Sequence at one end of the junction differs from germline and may be a read error. V gene TRBV19 combines with J gene TRBJ1-5; D not certain. CDR1 is LNHDA, CDR2 SQIVND, per germline (reference sequence). The CDR3 is 14 amino acids. Here the CDR3 DNA reads TGTGCGAGTAAAGCGGGCATTAGCAATCAGCCCCAGCATTTT. Translation gives CASKAGISNQPQHF. Full variable domain (outside the CDR3, taken from reference TRBV19 and TRBJ1-5): DGGITQSPKYLFRKEGQNVTLSCEQNLNHDAMYWYRQDPGQGLRLIYYSQIVNDFQKGDIAEGYSVSREKKESFPLTVTSAQKNPTAFYLCASKAGISNQPQHFGDGTRLSIL.

A note on this clone: A read error may account for a junction end that differs from germline. The chain couples TRBV7-7 to TRBJ2-3; no clear D. The V gene's germline CDR1 is SSHAT and CDR2 FNYEAQ (reference sequence). The CDR3 sequence is 13 residues long. The CDR3 bases are TGTGCTAGCAGTCTCAGTGGGGCAGATACGCAGTATTTT. It codes for CASSLSGADTQYF.

This clone was detected only a few times. CDR3 protein: CASSPTGVTRTEAFF. The CDR3 coding sequence is TGTGCCAGCTCACCGACAGGGGTCACACGCACTGAAGCTTTCTTT. The chain is built from TRBV18 and TRBJ1-1; TRBD1 agrees at 8 bases. Looked up from germline, CDR1 is KGHSH and CDR2 is LQKENI. The V gene end was trimmed by 3 bases and the J gene end by 4 bases; junction bases not matched to a gene: 7. The CDR3 sequence is 15 residues long.

The chain joins TRBV18 to TRBJ1-4; 8 nucleotides agree with TRBD1. The germline gives CDR1 KGHSH, CDR2 LQKENI. The CDR3 sequence is 16 residues long. The ends lost 3 bases at V and 7 bases at J; junction bases unmatched: 10. The CDR3 spells CASSPVQGAQSEKLFF. CDR3 nucleotide sequence: TGTGCCAGCTCACCGGTGCAGGGGGCGCAAAGTGAAAAACTGTTTTTT. Supplemented by reference TRBV18 and TRBJ1-4, the full variable domain reads NAGVMQNPRHLVRRRGQEARLRCSPMKGHSHVYWYRQLPEEGLKFMVYLQKENIIDESGMPKERFSAEFPKEGPSILRIQQVVRGDSAAYFCASSPVQGAQSEKLFFGSGTQLSVL.

The gene calls are TRBV7-9 and TRBJ1-2, with D hard to call. Germline CDR1 SEHNR, CDR2 FQNEAQ (reference sequence). The CDR3 is 15 residues long. Trimming cost V 1 base and J 2 bases, with 11 bases left between them. The CDR3 bases are TGTGCCAGCAGCTTAGGCGACCTGAGAAACTATGGCTACACCTTC. Its protein product is CASSLGDLRNYGYTF.

This sequence joins TRBV2 and TRBJ2-3; the D gene is possibly TRBD1 (6 bases). CDR3 size: 15 residues. V was pared by 3 bases and J by 6 bases, with 16 bases between. Germline V CDR1 and CDR2: SNHLY, FYNNEI. CDR3 nucleotides: TGTGCCAGCAGTGAGGGGCAGGGGAATTCTGATACGCAGTATTTT. Its protein is CASSEGQGNSDTQYF. The variable domain in full, completed from reference TRBV2 and TRBJ2-3, reads EPEVTQTPSHQVTQMGQEVILRCVPISNHLYFYWYRQILGQKVEFLVSFYNNEISEKSEIFDDQFSVERPDGSNFTLKIRSTKLEDSAMYFCASSEGQGNSDTQYFGPGTRLTVL.

The J gene is TRBJ2-7, the V gene TRBV6-5; 8 positions agree with TRBD1. Trimming removed 5 bases from V and 7 bases from J; junction bases left unmatched: 7. The CDR3 covers 13 residues. Germline assignment: CDR1 MNHEY and CDR2 SVGAGI. DNA of the CDR3: TGTGCCAGCAGTCCCAGGGGGCAGTGGGAGCAGTACTTC. It translates to CASSPRGQWEQYF.

The table lists this clone with a count of one. The J gene is TRBJ1-1, the V gene TRBV18, with TRBD1 identical over 7 bases. Trimming removed 4 bases from V and 5 bases from J; junction bases left unmatched: 1. This CDR3 spans 12 amino acids. CDR1 KGHSH and CDR2 LQKENI come from the germline V gene. CDR3 sequence reads: CASSQTGTEAFF. The CDR3 DNA sequence: TGTGCCAGCTCACAGACAGGGACTGAAGCTTTCTTT.

The gene calls are TRBV11-2 and TRBJ2-2; 9 positions match TRBD1. The CDR3 is 14 residues long. Germline trimming cut 5 bases from V and 7 bases from J; bases unmatched to any gene: 5. Germline CDR1 SGHAT, CDR2 FQNNGV. CDR3 region: CASSPGTGHGELFF. For the CDR3, the DNA is TGTGCCAGCAGCCCCGGGACAGGGCACGGGGAGCTGTTTTTT.

V is TRBV30 and J is TRBJ2-1; no firm D call. CDR1 GTSNPN and CDR2 SVGIG come from the germline V gene (reference sequence). The length of the CDR3 is 13 residues. V lost 3 bases and J lost 7, with 13 bases in between. CDR3 sequence: CAWRPVKGNEQFF. In DNA, the CDR3 is TGTGCCTGGAGACCAGTGAAAGGGAATGAGCAGTTCTTC.

The chain's CDR3 is CASSSSTVASYPYEQYF. The DNA of the CDR3 is TGTGCCAGTAGCTCATCTACGGTAGCTTCGTACCCCTACGAGCAGTACTTC. The V gene is TRBV19, the J gene TRBJ2-7; no clear D. V lost 6 bases to trimming and J lost 2 bases, with 23 bases between them. CDR1 is LNHDA, CDR2 SQIVND, per germline (reference sequence). The CDR3 loop spans 17 amino acids. Using reference TRBV19 and TRBJ2-7 for the parts outside the CDR3, the full variable domain is DGGITQSPKYLFRKEGQNVTLSCEQNLNHDAMYWYRQDPGQGLRLIYYSQIVNDFQKGDIAEGYSVSREKKESFPLTVTSAQKNPTAFYLCASSSSTVASYPYEQYFGPGTRLTVT.

The chain employs TRBV28 and TRBJ2-2; 7 bases match TRBD1. The CDR3 runs to 14 residues. The V segment lost 6 bases and the J segment 1 base; nucleotides outside the gene matches: 2. Germline lookup yields CDR1 MDHEN and CDR2 SYDVKM. The CDR3 DNA is TGTGCCAGCAGGAGGACAGGGAACACCGGGGAGCTGTTTTTT. Translated: CASRRTGNTGELFF.

The chain is built from TRBV13 and TRBJ2-5; TRBD2 might be the D (8 bases). This CDR3 has 18 residues. Trimming pared 0 bases from V and 5 bases from J, leaving 22 bases between. Germline CDR1 and CDR2: PRHDT and FYEKMQ (reference sequence). The chain's CDR3 is CASSLGPGGAGALETQYF. The CDR3 nucleotides are TGTGCCAGCAGCTTAGGCCCAGGGGGAGCGGGGGCCCTGGAGACCCAGTACTTC. Combining the CDR3 with reference TRBV13 and TRBJ2-5 gives the whole variable domain AAGVIQSPRHLIKEKRETATLKCYPIPRHDTVYWYQQGPGQDPQFLISFYEKMQSDKGSIPDRFSAQQFSDYHSELNMSSLELGDSALYFCASSLGPGGAGALETQYFGPGTRLLVL.

The J gene is TRBJ1-2, the V gene TRBV5-1; no reliable D call. The CDR3 has 16 residues. Deletions cut 7 bases from V and 4 bases from J, with 23 bases between. CDR1 SGHRS and CDR2 YFSETQ come from the germline V gene. Here the CDR3 reads CASGIGNTQTFYGYTF. The CDR3 nucleotides are TGCGCCAGCGGCATCGGGAACACCCAAACTTTCTATGGCTACACCTTC.